The rows below give T cell receptor beta chains drawn from one sample of a study of CD8 T cells in ankylosing spondylitis. TCRdb used MiXCR to reprocess the 5' RACE reads, holding one entry per CDR3 protein. The sample lists some 87,000 distinct CDR3 sequences, more than 25% occurring once. Sequences were obtained from blood, either unsorted or a sorted T cell fraction (not recorded which). All receptors derive from a male donor with ankylosing spondylitis or in good health (not recorded which). CDR3s include the opening cysteine and the closing phenylalanine or tryptophan. Each record gives: clone size, D gene, V gene, J gene, CDR3 protein, CDR3 DNA. D genes are given only for firm matches. The listing skips clone size in some rows; elsewhere it reads once, few, many or a size class.

clone size: few; D gene: TRBD1; V gene: TRBV20-1; J gene: TRBJ1-5; CDR3 protein: CSALTPRTGPSGQPQHF; CDR3 DNA: TGCAGTGCTCTCACTCCAAGGACAGGGCCTTCGGGTCAGCCCCAGCATTTT
clone size: .; D gene: TRBD2; V gene: TRBV7-8; J gene: TRBJ2-3; CDR3 protein: CASSLELAGVGADTQYF; CDR3 DNA: TGTGCCAGCAGCTTAGAACTAGCGGGAGTTGGAGCAGATACGCAGTATTTT
clone size: few; D gene: .; V gene: TRBV7-2; J gene: TRBJ1-1; CDR3 protein: CASSPGPMNTEAFF; CDR3 DNA: TGTGCCAGCAGCCCGGGACCGATGAACACTGAAGCTTTCTTT
clone size: few; D gene: .; V gene: TRBV12-3/TRBV12-4; J gene: TRBJ1-1; CDR3 protein: CALRGTLNTEAFF; CDR3 DNA: TGTGCCCTTCGTGGGACCCTGAACACTGAAGCTTTCTTT
clone size: .; D gene: TRBD2; V gene: TRBV29-1; J gene: TRBJ2-3; CDR3 protein: CSVGTSGSTDTQYF; CDR3 DNA: TGCAGCGTCGGGACTAGCGGGAGTACAGATACGCAGTATTTT
clone size: many; D gene: TRBD2; V gene: TRBV18; J gene: TRBJ2-3; CDR3 protein: CASSPRTSGTSTDTQYF; CDR3 DNA: TGTGCCAGCTCACCAAGGACTAGCGGAACTAGCACAGATACGCAGTATTTT
clone size: few; D gene: .; V gene: TRBV18; J gene: TRBJ2-1; CDR3 protein: CASSPNPSSYNEQFF; CDR3 DNA: TGTGCCAGCTCACCAAATCCGAGCTCCTACAATGAGCAGTTCTTC
clone size: .; D gene: TRBD1; V gene: TRBV6-1; J gene: TRBJ1-4; CDR3 protein: CASSGPGQSNEKLFF; CDR3 DNA: TGTGCCAGCAGTGGACCGGGACAGTCTAATGAAAAACTGTTTTTT
clone size: .; D gene: .; V gene: TRBV11-2; J gene: TRBJ2-2; CDR3 protein: CASSLGWGPNTGELFF; CDR3 DNA: TGTGCCAGCAGCTTAGGGTGGGGGCCTAACACCGGGGAGCTGTTTTTT
clone size: .; D gene: .; V gene: TRBV2; J gene: TRBJ2-3; CDR3 protein: CASSEPLRGADTQYF; CDR3 DNA: TGTGCCAGCAGTGAACCGCTCAGAGGGGCAGATACGCAGTATTTT
clone size: many; D gene: .; V gene: TRBV20-1; J gene: TRBJ1-6; CDR3 protein: CRADRVFGSPLHF; CDR3 DNA: TGCAGGGCGGACAGAGTCTTTGGTTCACCCCTCCACTTT
clone size: many; D gene: .; V gene: TRBV5-1; J gene: TRBJ2-6; CDR3 protein: CASSATVEVDRANVLTF; CDR3 DNA: TGCGCCAGCAGCGCGACAGTAGAAGTGGACAGGGCCAACGTCCTGACTTTC
clone size: .; D gene: .; V gene: TRBV15; J gene: TRBJ1-1; CDR3 protein: CATSPSLYGTEAFF; CDR3 DNA: TGTGCCACCAGCCCCTCTTTATACGGCACTGAAGCTTTCTTT
clone size: .; D gene: .; V gene: TRBV12-3/TRBV12-4; J gene: TRBJ2-5; CDR3 protein: CASSFDPKLTQYF; CDR3 DNA: TGTGCCAGCAGTTTTGACCCAAAGTTGACCCAGTACTTC
clone size: few; D gene: .; V gene: TRBV10-3; J gene: TRBJ2-5; CDR3 protein: CAITSDSERETQYF; CDR3 DNA: TGTGCCATCACCTCGGACAGTGAGAGAGAGACCCAGTACTTC
clone size: .; D gene: TRBD1; V gene: TRBV27; J gene: TRBJ2-3; CDR3 protein: CASSFLPGQGSSDTQYF; CDR3 DNA: TGTGCCAGCAGTTTCCTTCCCGGACAGGGTAGTTCGGATACGCAGTATTTT
clone size: .; D gene: TRBD1; V gene: TRBV3-1; J gene: TRBJ1-1; CDR3 protein: CAGSQEGKQGTAEAFF; CDR3 DNA: TGTGCCGGCAGCCAAGAAGGGAAACAGGGGACGGCTGAAGCTTTCTTT
clone size: many; D gene: .; V gene: TRBV12-3/TRBV12-4; J gene: TRBJ1-5; CDR3 protein: CASSSARQPQHF; CDR3 DNA: TGTGCCAGCAGTTCTGCTAGGCAGCCCCAGCATTTT
clone size: .; D gene: TRBD2; V gene: TRBV5-1; J gene: TRBJ2-3; CDR3 protein: CASSPEGRGSTDTQYF; CDR3 DNA: TGCGCCAGCAGCCCCGAGGGGCGGGGGAGCACAGATACGCAGTATTTT
clone size: few; D gene: TRBD1; V gene: TRBV20-1; J gene: TRBJ1-1; CDR3 protein: CSALKSGTGVSEAFF; CDR3 DNA: TGCAGTGCGCTCAAGTCCGGGACAGGAGTTTCTGAAGCTTTCTTT
clone size: many; D gene: .; V gene: TRBV7-3; J gene: TRBJ2-1; CDR3 protein: CASSIGRFSYNEQFF; CDR3 DNA: TGTGCCAGCAGTATTGGGCGTTTCTCCTACAATGAGCAGTTCTTC
clone size: many; D gene: .; V gene: TRBV7-2; J gene: TRBJ2-1; CDR3 protein: CASSLAGSYNEQFF; CDR3 DNA: TGTGCCAGCAGCTTGGCGGGGAGTTACAATGAGCAGTTCTTC
clone size: few; D gene: .; V gene: TRBV12-3/TRBV12-4; J gene: TRBJ1-1; CDR3 protein: CASSFTGEGNTEAFF; CDR3 DNA: TGTGCCAGCAGTTTTACGGGTGAGGGGAACACTGAAGCTTTCTTT
clone size: few; D gene: .; V gene: TRBV25-1; J gene: TRBJ2-7; CDR3 protein: CASSGGTENYEQYF; CDR3 DNA: TGTGCCAGCAGTGGTGGGACGGAAAACTACGAGCAGTACTTC
clone size: .; D gene: .; V gene: TRBV12-3/TRBV12-4; J gene: TRBJ1-5; CDR3 protein: CASSAGLRSNQPQHF; CDR3 DNA: TGTGCCAGCAGTGCCGGGCTGCGGAGCAATCAGCCCCAGCATTTT